This T cell receptor beta chain was recorded in a study of OX40 agonist ivuxolimab in advanced cancers. V was pared by 3 bases and J by 6 bases, with 13 bases of the junction left unmatched. This CDR3 spans 18 amino acids. CDR1 and CDR2 from the germline V gene are LNHDA and SQIVND (reference sequence). Blood sampling took place at baseline, cycle 4 day 1, and cycle 7 day 1. Method: immunoSEQ multiplex PCR; TCRdb's copy keeps in-frame clones and lacks some. Among roughly 35,000 clones, 81% were seen once, and the ten largest hold around a fifth. The chain is built from TRBV19 and TRBJ2-2, with 10 bases identical to TRBD2. Sequencing used CD4+ or CD8+ T cells sorted from blood, obtained in a trial of the OX40 agonist ivuxolimab. The TCR sequence derives from an adult with an advanced solid tumor such as melanoma, head and neck, liver or kidney cancer. The CDR3 loop is CASSMIGLAGALPGELFF. In DNA, the CDR3 is TGTGCCAGTAGTATGATCGGGCTAGCGGGGGCCCTACCCGGGGAGCTGTTTTTT.